This TCR beta chain was profiled in a study of CD8+ T cells in alopecia areata. Trimming removed 5 bases from V and 3 bases from J; junction bases left unmatched: 0. The germline V gene has CDR1 GTSNPN and CDR2 SVGIG (reference sequence). The CDR3 sequence is 11 residues long. Alopecia areata patients provided lesional scalp punch biopsies and peripheral blood, both collected for the study. Isolation of CD4+ and CD8+ T cells from PBMCs was achieved by sorting. Note on this clone: Its antigen is unidentified.

General study results and limits: Sequencing of scalp samples also includes resident alphabeta T cells from normal skin. Patients displayed less clarity in TCR sharing than mice, a finding possibly related to HLA.

cDNA serving as the sequencing template came from extracted, reverse transcribed RNA. The assay was immunoSEQ multiplex PCR, and TCRdb's table has in-frame clones only and misses some. The sample lists fewer than 80,000 clones, approximately 58% seen once, with approximately 19% in the top ten. Sequenced material: CD8+ T cells sorted from blood, taken at week 0. This receptor was obtained from a human donor with alopecia areata. V is TRBV30 and J is TRBJ2-7; TRBD1 aligns across 8 bases. CDR3 DNA: TGTGCCTGGGGACAGGGCTACGAGCAGTACTTC. This gives the protein CAWGQGYEQYF. The full variable domain, completed using reference TRBV30 and TRBJ2-7, is SQTIHQWPATLVQPVGSPLSLECTVEGTSNPNLYWYRQAAGRGLQLLFYSVGIGQISSEVPQNLSASRPQDRQFILSSKKLLLSDSGFYLCAWGQGYEQYFGPGTRLTVT.